A selection of T cell receptor beta chains follows, all from one sample in a study of neoadjuvant nivolumab and ipilimumab in lung cancer. TCRdb's copy holds only in-frame clones and misses some; the assay was immunoSEQ multiplex PCR. The profile shows under 35,000 clones, around nine tenths of them singletons. This specimen consisted of peripheral blood, obtained after neoadjuvant nivolumab, alone or with ipilimumab, at or shortly before surgery. The receptors come from an adult with non-small cell lung cancer. The CDR3 runs from the conserved cysteine through the conserved F or W.

CDR3 length: 17; J gene: TRBJ1-1; V gene: TRBV9; CDR3 protein: CASSVDSLGGMNTEAFF
CDR3 length: 14; J gene: TRBJ1-1; V gene: TRBV5-5; CDR3 protein: CASSWGTDGTEAFF
CDR3 length: 15; J gene: TRBJ2-5; V gene: TRBV19; CDR3 protein: CASSIGGISEETQYF
CDR3 length: 13; J gene: TRBJ2-1; V gene: TRBV7-2; CDR3 protein: CASSLSPNNEQFF
CDR3 length: 12; J gene: TRBJ2-5; V gene: TRBV12-5; CDR3 protein: CANSRGQETQYF
CDR3 length: 14; J gene: TRBJ1-6; V gene: TRBV9; CDR3 protein: CASSGQGWNSPLHF
CDR3 length: 14; J gene: TRBJ2-3; V gene: TRBV7-3; CDR3 protein: CASSSGQGYGTQYF
CDR3 length: 14; J gene: TRBJ2-7; V gene: TRBV5-1; CDR3 protein: CASSAQGFPYEQYF
CDR3 length: 13; J gene: TRBJ1-1; V gene: TRBV7-2; CDR3 protein: CASSLAFPGGPFF
CDR3 length: 13; J gene: TRBJ1-1; V gene: TRBV7-9; CDR3 protein: CASSTDRGFEAFF
CDR3 length: 17; J gene: TRBJ2-5; V gene: TRBV5-8; CDR3 protein: CASSKPLPGTGVETQYF
CDR3 length: 14; J gene: TRBJ1-6; V gene: TRBV5-4; CDR3 protein: CASSWDRDNSPLHF
CDR3 length: 15; J gene: TRBJ1-1; V gene: TRBV13; CDR3 protein: CASSFRDRQNTEAFF
CDR3 length: 13; J gene: TRBJ1-1; V gene: TRBV5-5; CDR3 protein: CASSLISNTEAFF
CDR3 length: 16; J gene: TRBJ2-3; V gene: TRBV11-2; CDR3 protein: CASSLDSGFGTDTQYF
CDR3 length: 14; J gene: TRBJ2-5; V gene: TRBV7-3; CDR3 protein: CASSRDRGSETQYF
CDR3 length: 14; J gene: TRBJ1-5; V gene: TRBV6-5; CDR3 protein: CASSYSNGNQPQHF
CDR3 length: 15; J gene: TRBJ2-1; V gene: TRBV11-2; CDR3 protein: CASSLFGLAGGAPFF
CDR3 length: 15; J gene: TRBJ2-4; V gene: TRBV5-1; CDR3 protein: CASSSNAGGGNIQYF
CDR3 length: 17; J gene: TRBJ2-2; V gene: TRBV5-4; CDR3 protein: CASSGGTGWANTGELFF
CDR3 length: 15; J gene: TRBJ2-3; V gene: TRBV11-2; CDR3 protein: CASSPADSPTDTQYF
CDR3 length: 13; J gene: TRBJ2-1; V gene: TRBV13; CDR3 protein: CASSRLADNEQFF
CDR3 length: 15; J gene: TRBJ2-7; V gene: TRBV27; CDR3 protein: CASIHRGGGSYEQYF
CDR3 length: 15; J gene: TRBJ1-5; V gene: TRBV6-5; CDR3 protein: CASSLGPRVNQPQHF
CDR3 length: 14; J gene: TRBJ1-4; V gene: TRBV29-1; CDR3 protein: CSVPQGGGNEKLFF
CDR3 length: 12; J gene: TRBJ2-1; V gene: TRBV2; CDR3 protein: CASSEIRGGQFF
CDR3 length: 15; J gene: TRBJ2-2; V gene: TRBV7-9; CDR3 protein: CASSLRLANTGELFF
CDR3 length: 17; J gene: TRBJ2-1; V gene: TRBV18; CDR3 protein: CASSTGRDTGSYNEQFF